The clone carrying this T cell receptor beta chain was found once. This record comes from a study of control samples from healthy donors and cancer patients. TCRdb keeps only in-frame clones here, not all; method: immunoSEQ multiplex PCR. The sample lists 100,000 or so clones; approximately 89% were seen once. Germline values: CDR1 LGHDT, CDR2 YNNKEL (reference sequence). CDR3 size: 14 residues. The J segment lost 7 bases and the V segment lost 6 bases, leaving 7 bases of the junction unmatched. V usage is TRBV3-1 (or the pseudogene TRBV3-2) and J usage is TRBJ1-4; 8 bases match TRBD1. The sequenced material came from blood. The clonotype was recovered from a woman in her twenties or thirties in good health. CDR3: CASRLQGAGEKLFF. The CDR3 DNA sequence: TGTGCCAGCAGGTTGCAGGGGGCGGGTGAAAAACTGTTTTTT.